Below, 17 T cell receptor beta chains from the same sample are listed, as sequenced in a study of regulatory T cells in long-lasting Graves disease (dated by TCRdb to the early 2020s). The sample's time point label is to be understood as: newly diagnosed GD, antithyroid drugs for less than 3 months. RNA was extracted from PBMCs in TRIzol for both TCR sequencing and RNA sequencing. The library was obtained by multiplex PCR. This sample was sequenced with an Illumina HiSeq 4000. TCR beta libraries were built with iRepertoire HTBI primers and Arm-PCR amplification of CDR3 regions. Through fastp at Q25 and MiXCR, TCRdb rebuilt clones from the public reads, retaining in-frame beta chains. Under each unique CDR3 protein, matching rows form one entry showing the most common genes and DNA. In this sample the table shows about 560,000 distinct CDR3 sequences, 15% to 20% of which occur a single time. The ten top clones hold more than 10% of the sample.

The data were also submitted as part of a second study, on T cells in Graves' hyperthyroidism and ophthalmopathy.

Here the sequenced sample was peripheral blood mononuclear cells (PBMCs), taken at new diagnosis, from a patient treated with antithyroid drugs. These receptors came from a man aged 18 to 30 with Graves disease. Donor details come from another sample of the same person, matched by shared clones.

This clonotype was recorded at least ten times. V is TRBV7-2 and J is TRBJ2-3; 14 bases line up with TRBD2. Losses at the gene ends were 8 bases for V and 2 bases for J; bases not matched to a gene: 15. Germline CDR1 SGHTA, CDR2 FQGNSA. The CDR3 spans 19 residues. The CDR3 region has the DNA TGTGCCAGCGGGTGGATTGGGACTAGCGGGAGCTCCGACACAGATACGCAGTATTTT. Translating it yields CASGWIGTSGSSDTDTQYF. Variable domain in full (rest from reference TRBV7-2 and TRBJ2-3): GAGVSQSPSNKVTEKGKDVELRCDPISGHTALYWYRQSLGQGLEFLIYFQGNSAPDKSGLPSDRFSAERTGGSVSTLTIQRTQQEDSAVYLCASGWIGTSGSSDTDTQYFGPGTRLTVL.

Many counts were recorded for this clonotype. The chain has TRBV12-3 or TRBV12-4 and TRBJ1-1, with a tentative D call TRBD1 (5 bases). The CDR3 covers 13 residues. Trimming removed 6 bases at V and 0 bases at J, with 8 bases between. CDR3 DNA: TGTGCCAGCAGCGACAGCCTGAACACTGAAGCTTTCTTT. As protein: CASSDSLNTEAFF.

On this clonotype itself: A much larger clone lies a single base off, so this may be a read error. This chain connects TRBV6-2 or TRBV6-3 to TRBJ1-1; D is unclear. Trimming pared 2 bases from V and 0 bases from J, leaving 7 bases between. The CDR3 covers 14 residues. From germline, CDR1 is MNHEY and CDR2 SVGEGT. Written as DNA, the CDR3 is TGTGCCAGCAGTTACAGCGGAATGAACACTGAAGCTTTCTTT. Translation: CASSYSGMNTEAFF.

A few counts support this clonotype. A read error may be the cause here, since a much bigger clone is one base away. This is likely a read error, given that the CDR3 carries no conserved phenylalanine or tryptophan at its end. The V gene is TRBV30, the J gene TRBJ1-1; D is uncertain. There are 12 residues in the CDR3. V lost 0 bases, J lost 6 bases, and 8 bases lay in between. Germline CDR1 GTSNPN, CDR2 SVGIG (reference sequence). CDR3 sequence reads: CAWSVHTAEAFS. CDR3 in DNA: TGTGCCTGGAGTGTACATACAGCTGAAGCTTTCTCT.

This clonotype was observed at least ten times. The chain recombines TRBV18 with TRBJ1-1; 9 nucleotides agree with TRBD1. This CDR3 has 15 amino acids. The trim removed 6 bases at V and 0 bases at J, leaving 5 bases unmatched. CDR1 and CDR2 from the germline V gene are KGHSH and LQKENI. CDR3 amino acids: CASSRTGDMNTEAFF. The CDR3 DNA sequence: TGTGCCAGCTCCAGGACAGGGGATATGAACACTGAAGCTTTCTTT.

This clonotype was counted many times. The V and J genes are TRBV2 and TRBJ2-1; no reliable D call. CDR1 and CDR2 from the germline V gene are SNHLY and FYNNEI. V was pared by 6 bases and J by 1 base, with 25 bases between. The CDR3 has 19 residues. The chain's CDR3 is CASSDSTLDPARSYNEQFF. The CDR3 bases are TGTGCCAGCAGCGATTCCACCCTCGACCCAGCGCGGTCCTACAATGAGCAGTTCTTC.

Notes on this clonotype: A read error is possible here, since a much larger clone lies one base away. The chain links TRBV5-1 to TRBJ2-3; a weak D match, TRBD2 (6 bases). V lost 3 bases, J lost 1 base, and 12 bases lay in between. CDR1 is SGHRS and CDR2 is YFSETQ in the germline V gene. This CDR3 contains 15 residues. CDR3 protein: CASSYSGRGTDTQYF. CDR3 coding DNA: TGCGCCAGCAGCTATAGCGGAAGGGGCACAGATACGCAGTATTTT.

V usage is TRBV9 and J usage is TRBJ1-3; D may be TRBD1 (5 bases). The V gene lost 0 bases and the J gene lost 2 bases, with 9 bases spanning the gap. CDR3 length equals 15 residues. Germline assignment: CDR1 SGDLS and CDR2 YYNGEE. This CDR3 reads CASSVVGAPGNTIYF. The CDR3, as DNA: TGTGCCAGCAGCGTAGTAGGGGCGCCTGGAAACACCATATATTTT.

This clonotype was counted at least ten times. The chain couples TRBV27 to TRBJ2-7; 13 nucleotides match TRBD2. CDR1 is MNHEY, CDR2 SMNVEV, per germline (reference sequence). This CDR3 has 17 residues. Unmatched junction bases numbered 13, after V lost 5 bases and J lost 6 bases. Written as DNA, the CDR3 is TGTGCCAGCAGTAGACTAGCGGGAGGTTCTCCACCCCTCGAGCAGTACTTC. It translates to CASSRLAGGSPPLEQYF.

This clonotype occurred a few times. The CDR3 DNA is TGTGCCAGTACGCGGGAAATGAACACTGAAGCTTTCTTT. This encodes CASTREMNTEAFF. The chain employs TRBV19 and TRBJ1-1; D remains unclear. The germline CDR1 and CDR2 sequences are LNHDA and SQIVND (reference sequence). V lost 7 bases to trimming and J lost 0 bases, with 9 bases between them. This CDR3 contains 13 residues.

The rearrangement links TRBV30 to TRBJ2-3; the match to TRBD1 covers 10 bases. Germline values: CDR1 GTSNPN, CDR2 SVGIG (reference sequence). There are 13 residues in the CDR3. The V and J ends lost 5 bases and 7 bases, in that order; junction bases with no gene match: 6. CDR3 DNA: TGTGCCTGGCAGACAGGGGGCGTGAATACGCAGTATTTT. Translating it yields CAWQTGGVNTQYF.

The chain carries TRBV5-6 and TRBJ2-1; D gene unclear. V was cut by 6 bases and J by 6 bases, with 13 bases left in between. The V gene's germline CDR1 is SGHDT and CDR2 YYEEEE. The CDR3 totals 13 residues. The CDR3 is CASTWPTGNEQFF. The CDR3 nucleotides read TGTGCCAGCACGTGGCCAACTGGCAATGAGCAGTTCTTC.

This clonotype was detected a few times. A read error may be the cause here, since a much bigger clone is one base away. This rearrangement joins TRBV12-3 or TRBV12-4 to TRBJ2-5, with TRBD2 identical over 7 bases. The CDR3 totals 15 residues. The CDR3: CASSLAGGYQETLYF. CDR3 in DNA: TGTGCCAGCAGTTTAGCGGGAGGGTATCAAGAGACCCTGTACTTC.

About this clonotype itself: At one of its ends the junction is not consistent with the germline gene, which may arise from a read error. V and J are TRBV14 and TRBJ2-2; a possible D gene is TRBD1 (6 bases). Germline V gene lookup returns CDR1 SGHDN and CDR2 FVKESK. CDR3 size: 13 residues. The CDR3 nucleotides are TGTGTCAGCAGCCCGGGACATCGGAGGGAGCTGTTTTTT. Its protein product is CVSSPGHRRELFF.

Remarks on this clonotype: A read error may be the cause here, since a much bigger clone is one base away. The chain employs TRBV29-1 and TRBJ1-1; tentative D call: TRBD1 (6 bases). The CDR3 has 12 amino acids. Germline loops: CDR1 SQVTM, CDR2 ANQGSEA. Trimming left V 4 bases short and J 4 bases short, with 10 bases between. The CDR3 sequence: CSVARGGTEAFF. In nucleotides, the CDR3 is TGCAGCGTTGCCAGGGGAGGCACTGAAGCTTTCTTT. Full variable domain (remainder filled in from reference TRBV29-1 and TRBJ1-1): SAVISQKPSRDICQRGTSLTIQCQVDSQVTMMFWYRQQPGQSLTLIATANQGSEATYESGFVIDKFPISRPNLTFSTLTVSNMSPEDSSIYLCSVARGGTEAFFGQGTRLTVV.

This clonotype was seen at least ten times. CDR3 sequence: CASSLTSASTDTQYF. CDR3 nucleotide sequence: TGCGCCAGCAGCCTGACTAGCGCCAGCACAGATACGCAGTATTTT. The chain joins TRBV10-1 to TRBJ2-3; TRBD2 matches at 8 bases. Trimming cost V 6 bases and J 0 bases; bases outside gene matches: 5. Germline CDR1 and CDR2: WNHNN and SYGVQD (reference sequence). This CDR3 has 15 amino acids.

This clonotype has at least ten counts. The chain uses TRBV12-3 or TRBV12-4 and TRBJ2-2; D ambiguous. The CDR3 runs to 13 residues. Between the trimmed V and J ends, which lost 3 bases and 3 bases, there was a span of 5 bases. CDR3 amino acids: CASSFHDTGELFF. DNA for the CDR3: TGTGCCAGCAGTTTCCATGACACCGGGGAGCTGTTTTTT.